This T cell receptor beta chain originates from a study of early T cells in non-severe SARS-CoV-2 infection. Background on the study: Chains from this unsorted whole-blood bulk RNA could not be paired.

The table lists this clonotype with a few counts. Antigen: not known. Points from the study as a whole: Anti-spike CD8 responses were favored by VDJdb matching, which missed private and CD4 specificities.

Germline CDR1 and CDR2: MGHRA and YSYEKL. The CDR3 covers 14 residues. Deletions cut 4 bases from V and 0 bases from J, with 4 bases between. Molecules of cDNA were individually given unique molecular identifiers that were attached to them. TCRdb reprocessed the 5' RACE reads via MiXCR and lists one record per CDR3 protein. The sample shows 25,000 to 35,000 distinct CDR3 sequences, 3.5% to 4.5% of them seen only once. This sequence joins TRBV4-1 and TRBJ1-6; D call uncertain. Sequencing was done on a sample of whole blood. The clonotype comes from an adult who was a healthcare worker with PCR-confirmed SARS-CoV-2 infection or an uninfected control (not recorded which). CDR3 sequence: CASSRSSYNSPLHF. The CDR3, as DNA: TGCGCCAGCAGCCGGAGCTCCTATAATTCACCCCTCCACTTT.